The next 23 T cell receptor beta chains were all read from a single sample in a study of OX40 agonist ivuxolimab in advanced cancers. Method: immunoSEQ multiplex PCR; TCRdb's copy keeps in-frame clones and lacks some. Among tens of thousands of clones, 85% were seen once, and the ten largest hold about 0.83%. The sample was CD4+ or CD8+ T cells sorted from blood, taken in a trial of the OX40 agonist ivuxolimab. Every receptor here comes from an adult with an advanced solid tumor such as melanoma, head and neck, liver or kidney cancer.

The chain recombines TRBV6-6 with TRBJ1-3; no firm D call. CDR3 length equals 16 residues. V was shortened by 0 bases and J by 5 bases, with 14 bases between the two germline ends. Germline V lookup: CDR1 MNHNY, CDR2 SVGAGI (reference sequence). CDR3 sequence (DNA): TGTGCCAGCAGTTACTCGGAGACGCAGTCTAGAAACACCATATATTTT. Translation: CASSYSETQSRNTIYF.

This chain uses TRBV2 with TRBJ2-5; D is possibly TRBD1 or TRBD2 (6 bases each). V dropped 1 base and J dropped 4 bases, with 10 bases sitting between them. In germline, CDR1 is SNHLY, CDR2 FYNNEI. The CDR3 extends over 14 amino acids. Here the CDR3 DNA reads TGTGCCAGCAGTGAAGGCAGGGGAGGAGAGACCCAGTACTTC. Translation: CASSEGRGGETQYF.

The chain uses TRBV18 and TRBJ2-2; TRBD2 matches 7 bases. V gave up 5 bases and J gave up 7 bases; unmatched junction bases: 16. The CDR3 is made up of 17 amino acids. CDR1 and CDR2 (germline): KGHSH, LQKENI. As DNA, the CDR3 is TGTGCCAGCTCAAAGCGGGATGGCAGACCTTTCGGCGGGGAGCTGTTTTTT. Residues: CASSKRDGRPFGGELFF.

Turning to this clone: Other DNA sequences in this sample translate to the same CDR3. This chain uses TRBV15 with TRBJ2-7; D is perhaps TRBD1 or TRBD2 (5 bases each). The CDR3 covers 15 residues. V was clipped by 7 bases and J by 6 bases, with 22 bases between them. The germline V gene encodes CDR1 LNHNV and CDR2 YYDKDF (reference sequence). CDR3 protein: CATTSGTGRNGEQYF. CDR3 in DNA: TGTGCCACCACTTCCGGGACGGGGCGCAACGGCGAGCAGTACTTC.

The V gene is TRBV19, the J gene TRBJ2-3; possibly TRBD2 for D (6 bases). V shed 7 bases and J shed 2 bases, with 13 bases lying between them. The germline V gene encodes CDR1 LNHDA and CDR2 SQIVND (reference sequence). This CDR3 has 14 amino acids. The CDR3 region is CASKQRANTDTQYF. CDR3 coding DNA: TGTGCCAGTAAGCAGCGGGCGAACACAGATACGCAGTATTTT.

This clone was detected once. The chain links TRBV5-4 to TRBJ1-3; weak D call: TRBD1 (6 bases). The CDR3 is 14 amino acids. Germline V gene lookup returns CDR1 SGHNT and CDR2 YYREEE (reference sequence). Trimming stripped 1 base from V and 2 bases from J, with 7 bases between. The CDR3 DNA sequence: TGTGCCAGCAGCTTGTGGGGGCCTGGAAACACCATATATTTT. Its translation is CASSLWGPGNTIYF.

This clone turned up a few times. The CDR3 is CASSLGTSGNIQYF. In DNA, the CDR3 is TGTGCCAGCAGCTTAGGGACCTCGGGAAACATTCAGTACTTC. The chain has TRBV11-2 and TRBJ2-4; D is ambiguous. The V end lost 1 base, the J end lost 6 bases, and 10 bases lay between the germline ends. Germline V CDR1 and CDR2: SGHAT, FQNNGV. CDR3 size: 14 residues.

The chain carries TRBV19 and TRBJ2-5; TRBD2 matches 8 bases. J lost 7 bases, V lost 5 bases, and 9 bases had no gene match. The CDR3 is 14 amino acids. CDR1 and CDR2 (germline): LNHDA, SQIVND (reference sequence). The CDR3 loop reads CASSPSGGSWTQYF. DNA for the CDR3: TGTGCCAGTAGTCCGTCGGGGGGGAGTTGGACCCAGTACTTC.

This chain uses TRBV7-9 with TRBJ2-5; D ambiguous. The CDR3 sequence is 14 residues long. Trimming took 1 base from V and 1 from J, leaving 7 bases between them. The germline CDR1 and CDR2 sequences are SEHNR and FQNEAQ (reference sequence). In nucleotides, the CDR3 is TGTGCCAGCAGCTTAGAGGGCAGCCAAGAGACCCAGTACTTC. Its translation is CASSLEGSQETQYF.

This clone was detected a few times. The chain employs TRBV2 and TRBJ1-5; possible D gene TRBD1, 6 bases. V gave up 7 bases and J gave up 1 base, with 14 bases separating them. CDR1 is SNHLY and CDR2 is FYNNEI in the germline V gene. The CDR3 is made up of 15 amino acids. CDR3 coding DNA: TGTGCCAGCAATATTGCGGGGGCCAGCAATCAGCCCCAGCATTTT. Protein: CASNIAGASNQPQHF.

This sequence joins TRBV2 and TRBJ2-3, with 10 bases aligning to TRBD2. The CDR3 has 16 residues. Losses at the gene ends were 8 bases for V and 1 base for J; bases not matched to a gene: 9. Germline V CDR1 and CDR2: SNHLY, FYNNEI. CDR3 in DNA: TGTGCCAGCCAACGGGGGACTAGCGCGGGCACAGATACGCAGTATTTT. It codes for CASQRGTSAGTDTQYF.

In this sample, this clone turned up a few times. The rearrangement joins TRBV29-1 to TRBJ2-2; D gene unclear. The V and J ends lost 3 bases and 2 bases respectively, with 10 bases between them. There are 14 residues in the CDR3. The V gene's germline CDR1 is SQVTM and CDR2 ANQGSEA. Written as DNA, the CDR3 is TGCAGCGTTGAGCCGTCGGCAAACACCGGGGAGCTGTTTTTT. Protein: CSVEPSANTGELFF.

The DNA of the CDR3 is TGTGCTAGTGGTTTTGGGGCCGTGAACACCGGGGAGCTGTTTTTT. Its translation is CASGFGAVNTGELFF. V is TRBV12-5 and J is TRBJ2-2; possibly TRBD1 for D (5 bases). Germline V lookup: CDR1 LGHNT, CDR2 FRNRAP. Trimming left V 3 bases short and J 1 base short, with 9 bases between. The CDR3 is 15 amino acids.

The gene calls are TRBV2 and TRBJ1-2; D is ambiguous. The CDR3 runs to 16 residues. CDR1 SNHLY and CDR2 FYNNEI come from the germline V gene. Trimming cost V 4 bases and J 0 bases, with 15 bases left between them. Here the CDR3 reads CASSVSGPQANYGYTF. CDR3 sequence (DNA): TGTGCCAGCAGTGTGTCCGGCCCTCAAGCTAACTATGGCTACACCTTC.

This clone was seen a few times. Other DNA variants within this sample encode the same CDR3. The chain joins TRBV5-1 to TRBJ1-5; D is possibly TRBD1 (6 bases). The CDR3 loop spans 16 amino acids. Deletions cut 0 bases from V and 1 base from J, with 11 bases between. CDR1 is SGHRS and CDR2 is YFSETQ in the germline V gene. DNA of the CDR3: TGCGCCAGCAGCTTGGAAGGGCAGGGGAGCAATCAGCCCCAGCATTTT. Encoded protein: CASSLEGQGSNQPQHF.

This clone was seen more than once but under ten times. The CDR3 reads CASSSTTGFNQPQHF. The CDR3 coding sequence is TGTGCCAGTAGTTCTACGACAGGATTCAATCAGCCCCAGCATTTT. The chain carries TRBV19 and TRBJ1-5, with a possible D match to TRBD1 (6 bases). The V end was cut by 5 bases, the J end by 3 bases, with 14 bases between. CDR3 length: 15 residues. Germline values: CDR1 LNHDA, CDR2 SQIVND (reference sequence).

In its sample, this clone was seen a few times. The gene calls are TRBV4-1 and TRBJ1-2, with a tentative D call TRBD1 (6 bases). In germline, CDR1 is MGHRA, CDR2 YSYEKL. The CDR3 runs to 17 residues. Trimming left V 1 base short and J 0 bases short, with 15 bases between. This CDR3 reads CASSQGRGDRPNYGYTF. The CDR3 region has the DNA TGCGCCAGCAGCCAAGGAAGGGGAGACAGGCCTAACTATGGCTACACCTTC.

The gene calls are TRBV5-4 and TRBJ1-4; 9 positions agree with TRBD1. The CDR3 extends over 15 amino acids. V was pared by 4 bases and J by 5 bases, with 6 bases of the junction left unmatched. CDR1 SGHNT and CDR2 YYREEE come from the germline V gene (reference sequence). CDR3 nucleotides: TGTGCCAGCAGCCCAGGGACAGGGACAAATGAAAAACTGTTTTTT. This codes for CASSPGTGTNEKLFF.

This chain connects TRBV6-5 to TRBJ2-7, with no clear D. The CDR3 contains 15 residues. Germline V lookup: CDR1 MNHEY, CDR2 SVGAGI. The V gene lost 1 base and the J gene lost 2 bases, with 12 bases spanning the gap. The CDR3 DNA reads TGTGCCAGCAGTTACTATCGGAAGGGCCCCTACGAGCAGTACTTC. Its translation is CASSYYRKGPYEQYF.

The chain joins TRBV7-2 to TRBJ1-2; the D gene is possibly TRBD1 (6 bases). The CDR3 is made up of 13 amino acids. Germline lookup yields CDR1 SGHTA and CDR2 FQGNSA. The V end was cut by 5 bases, the J end by 7 bases, with 14 bases between. Here the CDR3 reads CASSDRTVGGYTF. In DNA, the CDR3 is TGTGCCAGCAGCGATCGGACAGTTGGTGGCTACACCTTC.

The chain carries TRBV5-5 and TRBJ1-2, with D maybe TRBD1 (6 bases). Per the germline V gene, CDR1 is SGHKS and CDR2 is YYEKEE (reference sequence). The CDR3 is 15 residues long. The ends were cut back, 4 bases at V and 3 bases at J, with 16 bases in the middle. The CDR3 spells CASSPSVSGDYGYTF. DNA for the CDR3: TGTGCCAGCAGCCCCTCGGTTTCAGGGGACTATGGCTACACCTTC. Full variable domain (outside the CDR3, taken from reference TRBV5-5 and TRBJ1-2): DAGVTQSPTHLIKTRGQQVTLRCSPISGHKSVSWYQQVLGQGPQFIFQYYEKEERGRGNFPDRFSARQFPNYSSELNVNALLLGDSALYLCASSPSVSGDYGYTFGSGTRLTVV.

This clone has just a few counts. This rearrangement joins TRBV10-1 to TRBJ1-2; 7 bases align to TRBD1. Germline values: CDR1 WNHNN, CDR2 SYGVQD (reference sequence). The V gene end was trimmed by 2 bases and the J gene end by 5 bases; junction bases not matched to a gene: 2. CDR3 size: 13 residues. The CDR3, as DNA: TGCGCCAGCAGTGAGGACAGGGCTTATGGCTACACCTTC. This gives the protein CASSEDRAYGYTF.

The chain carries TRBV6-1 and TRBJ1-5, with D hard to call. V was shortened by 7 bases and J by 2 bases, with 9 bases between the two germline ends. Germline-derived CDR1 and CDR2 are MNHNS and SASEGT. This CDR3 comprises 13 residues. The CDR3 DNA sequence: TGTGCCAGCACCTCGTTGGGCAATCAGCCCCAGCATTTT. This encodes CASTSLGNQPQHF.